A single sample is the source of the 15 T cell receptor beta chains below, sequenced in a study of T-cell reconstitution after alpha-beta-depleted transplantation in children. A library of TCRbeta sequences, prepared with unique molecular identifiers, was generated. MiXCR, applied by TCRdb to the PCR reads, yields one record per CDR3 protein. This sample has some 550,000 distinct CDR3 sequences; under 30% occur once, and the top ten carry roughly 14%. The specimen was PBMCs, mostly from graft donor cells, collected 360 days after TCRalphabeta/CD19-depleted stem cell transplant. The source is a boy in the first two years of life who had a stem cell transplant for acute myeloid leukemia, so the T cells may come from the graft donor.

This clonotype was recorded many times. The junction departs from the called germline gene at one end, perhaps through a read error. The chain has TRBV5-1 and TRBJ2-1; TRBD1 agrees at 11 bases. Germline V gene lookup returns CDR1 SGHRS and CDR2 YFSETQ. The CDR3 is made up of 15 amino acids. CDR3 sequence: CASSLAPGTGGLRLF. The CDR3, as DNA: TGCGCCAGCAGCTTGGCCCCCGGGACAGGGGGACTTCGACTCTTC.

This clonotype was recorded many times. V and J are TRBV30 and TRBJ2-5; 8 bases fit TRBD2. The CDR3 is 14 residues long. Germline CDR1 and CDR2: GTSNPN and SVGIG (reference sequence). CDR3 region: CAQSGGGSEETQYF. DNA of the CDR3: TGTGCGCAGAGCGGCGGGGGGTCCGAAGAGACCCAGTACTTC.

This clonotype has ten or more counts. This chain links TRBV7-2 with TRBJ2-5; 8 bases agree with TRBD2. This CDR3 spans 16 amino acids. The J segment lost 5 bases and the V segment lost 1 base, leaving 9 bases of the junction unmatched. Looked up from germline, CDR1 is SGHTA and CDR2 is FQGNSA. CDR3 DNA sequence: TGTGCCAGCAGCTTAGTCCCGGGGGGGCCGGAGGAGACCCAGTACTTC. It encodes CASSLVPGGPEETQYF. The full variable domain, its missing parts supplied by reference TRBV7-2 and TRBJ2-5, is GAGVSQSPSNKVTEKGKDVELRCDPISGHTALYWYRQSLGQGLEFLIYFQGNSAPDKSGLPSDRFSAERTGGSVSTLTIQRTQQEDSAVYLCASSLVPGGPEETQYFGPGTRLLVL.

V usage is TRBV24-1 and J usage is TRBJ2-2; D may be TRBD1 (6 bases). The CDR3 is 15 amino acids. From germline, CDR1 is KGHDR and CDR2 SFDVKD. Trimming left V 3 bases short and J 4 bases short, with 11 bases between. In DNA, the CDR3 is TGTGCCACCAGTGATATGGGACATCGCACCGGGGAGCTGTTTTTT. Translating gives CATSDMGHRTGELFF.

The gene calls are TRBV20-1 and TRBJ2-5; perhaps D is TRBD1 or TRBD2 (6 bases each). The CDR3 has 11 residues. Trimming cost V 5 bases and J 5 bases, with 9 bases left between them. Germline V lookup: CDR1 DFQATT, CDR2 SNEGSKA (reference sequence). The chain's CDR3 is CSAQGRETQYF. In nucleotides, the CDR3 is TGCAGTGCTCAGGGGAGGGAGACCCAGTACTTC.

This clonotype was seen at least ten times. V usage is TRBV20-1 and J usage is TRBJ1-1; D remains ambiguous. The germline V and J ends were trimmed by 5 bases and 2 bases, with 6 bases remaining between them. The germline gives CDR1 DFQATT, CDR2 SNEGSKA (reference sequence). This CDR3 comprises 11 residues. For the CDR3, the DNA is TGCAGTGCTCAAGGCAACACTGAAGCTTTCTTT. It is translated as CSAQGNTEAFF.

This clonotype was counted at least ten times. CDR3 coding DNA: TGCAGTGCTAGTCCTAGCGACGTCGGCAAACCCGGGGAGCTGTTTTTT. Protein: CSASPSDVGKPGELFF. This rearrangement joins TRBV20-1 to TRBJ2-2; D is perhaps TRBD2 (6 bases). V dropped 3 bases and J dropped 6 bases, with 20 bases sitting between them. The CDR3 contains 16 residues. CDR1 and CDR2 (germline): DFQATT, SNEGSKA (reference sequence).

This chain connects TRBV20-1 to TRBJ2-3; possible D gene TRBD2, 5 bases. CDR3 length: 13 amino acids. Trimming pared 3 bases from V and 1 base from J, leaving 8 bases between. The germline V gene encodes CDR1 DFQATT and CDR2 SNEGSKA (reference sequence). In DNA, the CDR3 is TGCAGTGCTAGGGAGCGGCGCACAGATACGCAGTATTTT. The encoded protein is CSARERRTDTQYF.

This clonotype was counted many times. This chain connects TRBV6-5 to TRBJ1-3; D is ambiguous. V was clipped by 6 bases and J by 4 bases, with 13 bases between them. Germline CDR1 and CDR2: MNHEY and SVGAGI. This CDR3 contains 14 residues. The DNA for the CDR3 is TGTGCCAGCAGCCCCCGCTGGTTCGGAAACACCATATATTTT. Translated, it gives CASSPRWFGNTIYF.

This clonotype was recorded a few times. V usage is TRBV6-5 and J usage is TRBJ2-1; TRBD1 matches 9 bases. The germline gives CDR1 MNHEY, CDR2 SVGAGI. The CDR3 runs to 17 residues. J lost 7 bases, V lost 0 bases, and 10 bases had no gene match. CDR3 sequence: CASSYSTWTGVRNEQFF. DNA of the CDR3: TGTGCCAGCAGTTACTCGACGTGGACAGGGGTTAGGAATGAGCAGTTCTTC.

The chain uses TRBV20-1 and TRBJ1-1, with 12 bases matching TRBD1. Trimming cost V 2 bases and J 3 bases; bases outside gene matches: 4. Germline CDR1 is DFQATT and CDR2 is SNEGSKA (reference sequence). CDR3 length: 15 amino acids. This chain's CDR3 is CSARRDRGRDTEAFF. The CDR3 bases are TGCAGTGCTAGACGGGACAGGGGGCGCGACACTGAAGCTTTCTTT.

The chain employs TRBV4-2 and TRBJ2-3; TRBD1 might be the D (6 bases). The length of the CDR3 is 16 residues. V shed 2 bases and J shed 4 bases, with 16 bases lying between them. Germline assignment: CDR1 LGHNA and CDR2 YNFKEQ. CDR3: CASSQNGQGRPDTQYF. The CDR3 coding sequence is TGTGCCAGCAGCCAAAATGGGCAGGGGCGGCCAGATACGCAGTATTTT.

This clonotype turned up a few times. The chain has TRBV5-1 and TRBJ2-3; D unresolved. The CDR3 extends over 14 amino acids. The germline V gene encodes CDR1 SGHRS and CDR2 YFSETQ. The V end was cut by 0 bases, the J end by 4 bases, with 9 bases between. CDR3 DNA sequence: TGCGCCAGCAGCTTGGAGGCGAGATCAGATACGCAGTATTTT. Translation gives CASSLEARSDTQYF.

With regard to this clonotype: Since a much larger clone is just one base distant, this may be a read error. The chain is built from TRBV7-2 and TRBJ1-1; D is unresolved. The CDR3 covers 14 residues. The V gene's germline CDR1 is SGHTA and CDR2 FQGNSA. With 1 base removed from V and 6 bases from J, the gap between germline ends came to 12 bases. In DNA, the CDR3 is TGTGCCAGCAGCTTAGATCCCAGCAACCCTGAAGCTTTCTTT. Its protein product is CASSLDPSNPEAFF.

This clonotype was seen more than once but under ten times. J is TRBJ2-5 and V is TRBV25-1; the match to TRBD1 covers 7 bases. Germline CDR1 and CDR2: MGHDK and SYGVNS. After removal of 6 bases from V and 4 bases from J, the junction contained 14 bases not matched to a gene. The length of the CDR3 is 16 residues. In nucleotides, the CDR3 is TGTGCCAGCAGGCCAGGTCGGCAGGGGGTAATAGAGACCCAGTACTTC. As protein: CASRPGRQGVIETQYF. The whole variable domain, filled in from reference TRBV25-1 and TRBJ2-5, reads EADIYQTPRYLVIGTGKKITLECSQTMGHDKMYWYQQDPGMELHLIHYSYGVNSTEKGDLSSESTVSRIRTEHFPLTLESARPSHTSQYLCASRPGRQGVIETQYFGPGTRLLVL.